This TCR beta chain stems from a study of blood T cell repertoires in COVID-19. Looking at the study overall: Samples taken during acute and convalescent COVID-19 were collected in the United States, Italy and Spain. The cDNA or gDNA used as material had been derived from T cells, B-cell-depleted T cells, or PBMCs.

In the authors' methods: Using reference gene primer amplification, nucleated cell counts were estimated. Repertoires were generated with immunoSEQ multiplex PCR, while TCRdb's copy carries only in-frame clones and drops some. For V, J and clone size, that table is used; D and trimming come from the DNA. The sample includes under 300,000 clones, about 90% of them seen just once. While infection was still active, Seattle patients were enrolled and then followed longitudinally. Germline trimming cut 1 base from V and 1 base from J; bases unmatched to any gene: 8. CDR1 and CDR2 from the germline V gene are SGHTA and FQGNSA. The CDR3 has 17 amino acids.

Source material: peripheral blood. This clonotype was sampled from a woman aged 55-70 years with COVID-19, enrolled during active disease. This rearrangement joins TRBV7-2 to TRBJ2-5, with 8 bases aligning to TRBD1. CDR3 sequence (DNA): TGTGCCAGCAGCTTAGTGTCCCGAACAGGGGGCCAAGAGACCCAGTACTTC. It yields the protein CASSLVSRTGGQETQYF.